The clone carrying this T cell receptor (beta chain) was found once. Sequenced by immunoSEQ multiplex PCR; TCRdb stores in-frame clones only, minus some. Of tens of thousands of clones in the sample, around 87% were seen once. To release intraepithelial and lamina propria lymphocytes, the graft tissue was processed. This CDR3 spans 15 amino acids. V was cut by 0 bases and J by 2 bases, with 9 bases left in between. The germline V gene has CDR1 SGHRS and CDR2 YFSETQ. The source of the sample is a study of graft-versus-host responses after intestinal transplantation. The specimen was ileum tissue, collected less than 210 days after intestinal transplant. This sequence originates from a human patient who received an intestinal transplant, so some T cells may come from the graft donor. The chain has TRBV5-1 and TRBJ1-3; no reliable D call. The CDR3 here is CASSLDSTAGNTIYF. The CDR3 bases are TGCGCCAGCAGCTTGGATTCCACAGCTGGAAACACCATATATTTT.